The present T cell receptor beta chain was sequenced within a study of OX40 agonist ivuxolimab in advanced cancers. Across the whole study: Patients received ivuxolimab, an agonistic anti-OX40 (CD134) antibody. The diagnoses of dose-escalation patients were hepatocellular carcinoma, melanoma, renal cell or head and neck cancer.

CDR1 and CDR2 from the germline V gene are SGHRS and YFSETQ. V lost 1 base and J lost 4, with 11 bases in between. CDR3 length equals 14 residues. Study-wide results and caveats: More expanded clones were found, on average, in CD8+ than in CD4+ T cells.

About this clone: Antigen specificity is unknown.

Profiling relied on immunoSEQ multiplex PCR, and the TCRdb table lists in-frame clones only, not all of them. Among about 76,000 clones listed, approximately 92% were seen once. The sequence was obtained from an adult with an advanced solid tumor such as melanoma, head and neck, liver or kidney cancer. The specimen comprised CD4+ or CD8+ T cells sorted from blood, sampled in a trial of the OX40 agonist ivuxolimab. This chain uses TRBV5-1 with TRBJ1-1; no reliable D call. CDR3 bases: TGCGCCAGCAGCTTGTATACGGAGCGCACTGAAGCTTTCTTT. Protein: CASSLYTERTEAFF.